The present TCR beta chain was sequenced within a study of T cell responses to AZD1222 COVID-19 vaccine (dated by TCRdb to the early 2020s). Describing the broader study: AZD1222 recipients whose second dose came at about 4 weeks and those whose second dose came at about 12 weeks were combined into one group, since spike-specific TCR depth and breadth did not differ between the two schedules. A total of 230 to 250 trial participants underwent TCR sequencing, of whom 207 received two doses of AZD1222 and about 25 received two doses of the MenACWY control vaccine. Enrollment into the trials was organized by age into subgroups of 18-55, 56-69 and 70-plus years, and those subgroups contained roughly 140, 27 and 60 TCR-sequenced participants, respectively. Paper-wide results and their limitations: Participants were mostly white British, with more females than males. The authors suggested clonal diversity may have been underestimated. Vaccine-associated CD4 TCRs spanned the whole spike protein, with dominant responses in regions 160-218 and 743-854. Because no day 14 peak-response samples were available, repertoires were characterized only after the peak T cell response. A significant rise in spike-specific TCR breadth and depth was observed after two AZD1222 doses relative to day 0 and relative to MenACWY recipients. Reportedly, close to half of the unique spike-specific TCRs recognized epitopes lying outside the regions that are mutated in the B.1.351 and B.1.1.7 variants. Conclusions about previously exposed vaccinees were limited because only six or seven AZD1222 recipients were SARS-CoV-2 seropositive at baseline. The 56-69-year group was small, and its depth increase did not reach significance, likely because of low power.

The CDR3 regions of human TCRbeta chains were analyzed by immunosequencing. On the study's bioinformatics: TCRs in the repertoires were matched against a reference library of SARS-CoV-2-specific TCRs that had been generated with the MIRA antigen-specificity platform. Breadth meant the fraction of unique TCRs that were SARS-CoV-2-associated, whereas depth meant the fraction of total T cells that were SARS-CoV-2-associated. Using the MIRA data, each spike-specific TCR was assigned both to the spike region to which the TCR was reactive and to a CD4 or CD8 class. Log10-transformed breadth and depth values were compared by one-way ANOVA with Sidak's multiple comparisons tests. In its TCRdb copy, this immuneACCESS table keeps in-frame sequences only and misses some clones. Where compared with another copy, unresolved V genes explain less than half of these, and the others have no known cause. The DNA was the basis for D and trimming; V, J and clone size are from that table. The sample table records about 87,000 clones; around 89% of these occur just once. The ten largest clones capture less than 3% of the sample.

The time point tag for this specimen amounts to: baseline before first vaccination. Samples from vaccinated people were obtained from the UK trials COV001 and COV002, which included a single-blind randomized controlled phase 2/3 trial of AZD1222 (ChAdOx1 nCoV-19) in healthy adults. For TCRbeta chain sequencing, PBMC samples were collected from trial participants at day 0 and at day 28 after the second dose. In regard to this clone: The antigen it binds to is not known. Base qualities are not recorded, but no much larger clone differs from it by a single base.

From the cysteine up to the phenylalanine, the CDR3 has a length of 14 residues. CDR3 DNA is the only sequence kept; it has 42 bases, read in frame from the first base. The CDR1 and CDR2 encoded by the germline V gene (reference sequence) are LNHDA and SQIVND. V is reduced by 6 bases and J by 2 bases, leaving a spacing of 10 bases between them. The sequence came from an adult in good health. The material was peripheral blood, obtained on day 0 of AZD1222 vaccination. This sequence uses TRBV19 and TRBJ2-2; no D gene can be assigned with confidence. The nucleotide sequence is given as TGTGCCAGTAGGTCAATGGGTAACACCGGGGAGCTGTTTTTT. The resulting protein is CASRSMGNTGELFF.